This TCR beta chain was found in a study of a mutant IDH1 vaccine in newly diagnosed glioma. Study overall: Therapy received beforehand was radiotherapy, temozolomide, or both, with most patients given both.

The table came from immunoSEQ multiplex PCR; TCRdb's copy has only in-frame clones and leaves some out. The sample yields some 55,000 clones, 80% to 90% seen once. Note on this clone: Its specificity is unknown.

V was cut by 4 bases and J by 0 bases, with 3 bases left in between. The CDR3 loop spans 12 amino acids. The germline V gene has CDR1 SGHTA and CDR2 FQGNSA. Time point specified: week 5, during vaccination. Every vaccine dose comprised 300 ug of mutant IDH1 20-mer peptide plus topical imiquimod. Donor tumors were new WHO grade 3 or 4 IDH1-mutant, ATRX-lost astrocytomas. Study-wide results and caveats: Of the patients, around 93% had vaccine-induced immune responses. Any relationship between pseudoprogression and changes in top peripheral T cell clonotypes seemed absent.

V usage is TRBV7-2 and J usage is TRBJ2-5; D gene uncertain. The sequence came from a woman between 35 and 50 years old with glioma. The material sequenced was PBMCs, taken from a glioma patient whose treatment included an IDH1 peptide vaccine. The CDR3 loop is CASSSYQETQYF. The DNA for the CDR3 is TGTGCCAGCAGCTCGTACCAAGAGACCCAGTACTTC.